Sequencing of this T cell receptor beta chain was carried out in a study of blood T cell repertoires in COVID-19. CDR3 length: 13 residues. Per the germline V gene, CDR1 is MDHEN and CDR2 is SYDVKM. Between the trimmed V and J ends, which lost 3 bases and 4 bases, there was a span of 9 bases. Sequenced by immunoSEQ multiplex PCR; TCRdb stores in-frame clones only, minus some. The sample lists about 150,000 clones, about 80% occurring once. Sequenced sample: PBMCs or T cells enriched from blood (not recorded which). The chain joins TRBV28 to TRBJ1-2, with D unclear. The clonotype originates from a man between 45 and 60 years old who had recovered from COVID-19. The DNA for the CDR3 is TGTGCCAGCAGTTTCGTGTCCGGCTATGGCTACACCTTC. Translating it yields CASSFVSGYGYTF.